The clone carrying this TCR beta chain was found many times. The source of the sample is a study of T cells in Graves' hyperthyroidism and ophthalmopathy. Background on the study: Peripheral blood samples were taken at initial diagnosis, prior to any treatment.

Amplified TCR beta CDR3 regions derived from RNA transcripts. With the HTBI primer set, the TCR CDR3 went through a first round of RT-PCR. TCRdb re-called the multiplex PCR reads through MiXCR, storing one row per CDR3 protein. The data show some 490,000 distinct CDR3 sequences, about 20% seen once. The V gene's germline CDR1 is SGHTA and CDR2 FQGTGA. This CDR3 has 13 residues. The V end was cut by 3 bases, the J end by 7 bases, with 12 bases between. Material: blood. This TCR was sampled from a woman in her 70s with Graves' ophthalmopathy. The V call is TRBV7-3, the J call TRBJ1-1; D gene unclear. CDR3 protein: CASSFGGYDEAFF. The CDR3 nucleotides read TGTGCCAGCAGCTTTGGAGGGTACGATGAAGCTTTCTTT.